These 20 T cell receptor beta chains came from one sample sequenced in a study of identical twins. A single record per CDR3 protein comes from TCRdb applying MiXCR to the 5' RACE reads. The table has under 450,000 distinct CDR3 sequences, roughly 20% seen once; the top ten hold roughly 12%. The sequencing sample was made of naive T cells sorted from blood. These TCRs come from a man in his forties or fifties in good health.

V gene TRBV15 combines with J gene TRBJ2-1; D remains unclear. Germline values: CDR1 LNHNV, CDR2 YYDKDF (reference sequence). This CDR3 has 14 amino acids. The V end lost 5 bases, the J end lost 5 bases, and 13 bases lay between the germline ends. CDR3 sequence (DNA): TGTGCCACCAGCGAGGCCGGGCTTAACAATGAGCAGTTCTTC. Translation: CATSEAGLNNEQFF.

The rearrangement uses TRBV9 and TRBJ2-3; 13 nucleotides match TRBD2. The CDR3 runs to 16 residues. V lost 4 bases to trimming and J lost 4 bases; unmatched junction nucleotides: 6. Germline V gene sequence: CDR1 SGDLS, CDR2 YYNGEE. The CDR3 DNA follows: TGTGCCAGCAGCACCACTAGCGGGAGGGAGGCAGATACGCAGTATTTT. Residues: CASSTTSGREADTQYF.

This chain connects TRBV18 to TRBJ2-1; 7 bases line up with TRBD2. This CDR3 has 16 residues. Germline values: CDR1 KGHSH, CDR2 LQKENI. The junction had 7 bases not matched to a gene; V was cut back by 0 bases and J by 5 bases. The CDR3 coding sequence is TGTGCCAGCTCACCACCGGGGGGGACCCCCAACAATGAGCAGTTCTTC. It specifies CASSPPGGTPNNEQFF.

There are many counts of this clonotype. The chain employs TRBV7-9 and TRBJ2-2; 11 nucleotides agree with TRBD2. J lost 2 bases, V lost 5 bases, and 4 bases had no gene match. The CDR3 length is 16 residues. CDR1 SEHNR and CDR2 FQNEAQ come from the germline V gene (reference sequence). CDR3: CASSPGLADNTGELFF. The CDR3 DNA reads as TGTGCCAGCAGCCCGGGACTAGCGGATAACACCGGGGAGCTGTTTTTT.

This clonotype was seen more than once but under ten times. This chain joins TRBV6-1 and TRBJ2-5; 10 bases map to TRBD2. Per the germline V gene, CDR1 is MNHNS and CDR2 is SASEGT. The CDR3 is made up of 17 amino acids. V trimming: 4 bases; J trimming: 5 bases; junction bases outside the gene matches: 13. This chain's CDR3 is CASSGGLAGALGETQYF. In DNA, the CDR3 is TGTGCCAGCAGTGGCGGGCTAGCGGGGGCCCTCGGGGAGACCCAGTACTTC.

The table lists this clonotype with a count of one. V is TRBV19 and J is TRBJ2-5; 7 bases are a match to TRBD2. In germline, CDR1 is LNHDA, CDR2 SQIVND (reference sequence). V trimming: 6 bases; J trimming: 1 base; junction bases outside the gene matches: 8. The CDR3 loop spans 15 amino acids. CDR3 in amino acids: CASSRTSSTQETQYF. The CDR3, as DNA: TGTGCCAGTAGCCGGACTAGTAGTACCCAAGAGACCCAGTACTTC.

The J gene is TRBJ2-7, the V gene TRBV4-3; D is unresolved. Trimming shortened V by 0 bases and J by 6 bases, and 9 bases separated the two germline ends. The CDR3 runs to 13 residues. Germline V lookup: CDR1 LGHNA, CDR2 YSLEER. CDR3 residues: CASSQDSRGEQYF. The CDR3, as DNA: TGCGCCAGCAGCCAAGATTCTCGTGGCGAGCAGTACTTC.

The table lists this clonotype with a few counts. The rearrangement links TRBV4-1 to TRBJ2-4; D remains ambiguous. The V end lost 0 bases, the J end lost 5 bases, and 17 bases lay between the germline ends. Germline CDR1 is MGHRA and CDR2 is YSYEKL. The CDR3 runs to 17 residues. CDR3 loop: CASSQDNLVYSQNIQYF. DNA of the CDR3: TGCGCCAGCAGCCAAGATAATCTGGTCTACTCACAAAACATTCAGTACTTC.

The chain is built from TRBV19 and TRBJ2-1, with 13 bases identical to TRBD2. Germline values: CDR1 LNHDA, CDR2 SQIVND (reference sequence). With 6 bases clipped from V and 10 bases from J, the junction kept 6 bases outside the gene matches. The CDR3 is made up of 14 amino acids. DNA for the CDR3: TGTGCCAGTAGAGGACTAGCGGGAGCCGAGGAGCAGTTCTTC. Translated: CASRGLAGAEEQFF.

The CDR3 loop is CASSQDLTSEDTQYF. Written as DNA, the CDR3 is TGCGCCAGCAGCCAAGATTTGACCTCCGAGGATACGCAGTATTTT. V gene TRBV4-3 combines with J gene TRBJ2-3; no clear D gene. With 0 bases removed from V and 6 bases from J, the gap between germline ends came to 13 bases. CDR1 and CDR2 (germline): LGHNA, YSLEER. The CDR3 is 15 amino acids.

The sample holds a few counts of this clonotype. V usage is TRBV20-1 and J usage is TRBJ1-3; D is possibly TRBD1 (5 bases). The germline V and J ends were trimmed by 8 bases and 0 bases, with 11 bases remaining between them. Per the germline V gene, CDR1 is DFQATT and CDR2 is SNEGSKA (reference sequence). The CDR3 spans 13 residues. CDR3 in amino acids: CSTGRNSGNTIYF. In nucleotides, the CDR3 is TGCAGTACAGGACGGAACTCTGGAAACACCATATATTTT.

As concerns this clonotype: At one end the junction does not follow the germline gene, possibly because of a read error. The V and J genes are TRBV6-1 and TRBJ2-4; D is possibly TRBD2 (6 bases). CDR3 length equals 14 residues. Germline values: CDR1 MNHNS, CDR2 SASEGT. This CDR3 is CASSESRALGGSNF. CDR3 nucleotides: TGTGCCAGCAGTGAATCCCGGGCTTTGGGAGGTAGCAACTTC.

The chain carries TRBV7-2 and TRBJ2-5; no clear D. Germline CDR1 and CDR2: SGHTA and FQGNSA. This CDR3 is 12 amino acids long. V gave up 0 bases and J gave up 14 bases, with 13 bases separating them. For the CDR3, the DNA is TGTGCCAGCAGCTTAGCGCTAGGGAACCATTACTTC. It encodes CASSLALGNHYF.

A remark on this clonotype: A much more abundant neighbour one base away suggests this may be a read error. The V and J genes are TRBV28 and TRBJ1-6; 10 bases are a match to TRBD1. Trimming at V came to 4 bases and at J to 9 bases, leaving 3 bases not matched to a gene. This CDR3 region has 14 residues. Per the germline V gene, CDR1 is MDHEN and CDR2 is SYDVKM. As DNA, the CDR3 is TGTGCCAGCAGTTCGGACAGGGGGTTTTCACCCCTCCACTTT. It yields the protein CASSSDRGFSPLHF.

V and J are TRBV12-3 or TRBV12-4 and TRBJ1-1; D possibly corresponds to TRBD1 (6 bases). The V end lost 5 bases, the J end lost 4 bases, and 14 bases lay between the germline ends. This CDR3 contains 14 residues. The CDR3 is CASSQQQGGTEAFF. For the CDR3, the DNA is TGTGCCAGCAGTCAGCAACAGGGCGGCACTGAAGCTTTCTTT.

The V and J genes are TRBV18 and TRBJ1-5; D gene unclear. Germline CDR1 KGHSH, CDR2 LQKENI. The V gene lost 3 bases and the J gene lost 5 bases, with 11 bases spanning the gap. The CDR3 is 14 residues long. CDR3 sequence reads: CASSPVQRDQPQHF. The CDR3, as DNA: TGTGCCAGCTCACCGGTACAGCGCGATCAGCCCCAGCATTTT.

The chain links TRBV12-3 or TRBV12-4 to TRBJ2-5; weak D call: TRBD1 (5 bases). V gave up 0 bases and J gave up 4 bases, with 12 bases separating them. The CDR3 contains 15 residues. The CDR3 loop reads CASSLANYRGETQYF. The CDR3 coding sequence is TGTGCCAGCAGTTTAGCGAATTATAGGGGAGAGACCCAGTACTTC.

CDR3 DNA: TGCAGCGTTGCGGGACTAGCGGGAACCTACGAGCAGTACTTC. It specifies CSVAGLAGTYEQYF. The chain couples TRBV29-1 to TRBJ2-7; TRBD2 matches at 13 bases. V lost 4 bases, J lost 2 bases, and 2 bases stayed unmatched. From germline, CDR1 is SQVTM and CDR2 ANQGSEA. The CDR3 runs to 14 residues.

The gene calls are TRBV6-5 and TRBJ2-3; D call uncertain. Per germline, CDR1 MNHEY and CDR2 SVGAGI. The V and J ends lost 0 bases and 4 bases respectively, with 11 bases between them. The CDR3 runs to 15 residues. The CDR3 spells CASSYSGLLADTQYF. The DNA for the CDR3 is TGTGCCAGCAGTTACTCAGGCCTACTGGCAGATACGCAGTATTTT.

This clonotype was picked up a small number of times. J is TRBJ2-2 and V is TRBV24-1; 8 bases are shared with TRBD1. Germline-derived CDR1 and CDR2 are KGHDR and SFDVKD. The CDR3 is 15 amino acids. Trimming at V came to 4 bases and at J to 2 bases, leaving 2 bases not matched to a gene. The CDR3 bases are TGTGCCACCAGTGACGGACAGGGTAACACCGGGGAGCTGTTTTTT. It codes for CATSDGQGNTGELFF.